One sample yielded the 5 T cell receptor beta chains listed below, sequenced in a study of T-cell memory formation after mild COVID-19. MiXCR was run by TCRdb on the 5' RACE reads, yielding one entry per CDR3 protein. The sample holds some 450,000 distinct CDR3 sequences, 20% seen once. Sequencing input: PBMCs or a T cell subset sorted from them (not recorded which). All receptors come from an adult woman who had mild COVID-19 (a few samples of this study predate the infection). Cell type and time point are not known.

CDR3 DNA sequence: TGTGCCAGCAGCGTAGACGGACAGGCCTACAATGAGCAGTTCTTC. Translating gives CASSVDGQAYNEQFF. The chain has TRBV9 and TRBJ2-1; 7 bases match TRBD1. This CDR3 has 15 amino acids. Looked up from germline, CDR1 is SGDLS and CDR2 is YYNGEE. V trimming: 0 bases; J trimming: 2 bases; junction bases outside the gene matches: 2.

The rearrangement links TRBV19 to TRBJ1-5, with D possibly matching TRBD1 (6 bases). V was shortened by 5 bases and J by 3 bases, with 11 bases between the two germline ends. The CDR3 covers 14 residues. CDR1 is LNHDA and CDR2 is SQIVND in the germline V gene (reference sequence). CDR3 loop: CASSWGGANQPQHF. CDR3 nucleotide sequence: TGTGCCAGTAGTTGGGGGGGGGCCAATCAGCCCCAGCATTTT.

This chain joins TRBV7-2 and TRBJ2-2; D is uncertain. This CDR3 has 12 amino acids. The V and J ends lost 0 bases and 7 bases respectively, with 3 bases between them. CDR1 is SGHTA, CDR2 FQGNSA, per germline. DNA for the CDR3: TGTGCCAGCAGCTTAGCGGTCGGGGAGCTGTTTTTT. This sequence encodes CASSLAVGELFF.

The rearrangement uses TRBV11-2 and TRBJ2-5, with 13 bases aligning to TRBD2. The trim removed 7 bases at V and 4 bases at J, leaving 9 bases unmatched. The CDR3 has 16 residues. The germline gives CDR1 SGHAT, CDR2 FQNNGV. CDR3 loop: CASKGTSGGAGETQYF. CDR3 in DNA: TGTGCCAGCAAGGGAACTAGCGGGGGGGCGGGAGAGACCCAGTACTTC.

The V gene is TRBV15, the J gene TRBJ1-2; D gene unclear. CDR1 LNHNV and CDR2 YYDKDF come from the germline V gene (reference sequence). This CDR3 comprises 18 residues. The ends were cut back, 0 bases at V and 6 bases at J, with 23 bases in the middle. The CDR3 reads CATSRDRTEHTYRNGYTF. The CDR3 region has the DNA TGTGCCACCAGCAGAGATCGGACCGAACACACTTATAGGAATGGCTACACCTTC. Complete variable domain (other parts from reference TRBV15 and TRBJ1-2): DAMVIQNPRYQVTQFGKPVTLSCSQTLNHNVMYWYQQKSSQAPKLLFHYYDKDFNNEADTPDNFQSRRPNTSFCFLDIRSPGLGDTAMYLCATSRDRTEHTYRNGYTFGSGTRLTVV.